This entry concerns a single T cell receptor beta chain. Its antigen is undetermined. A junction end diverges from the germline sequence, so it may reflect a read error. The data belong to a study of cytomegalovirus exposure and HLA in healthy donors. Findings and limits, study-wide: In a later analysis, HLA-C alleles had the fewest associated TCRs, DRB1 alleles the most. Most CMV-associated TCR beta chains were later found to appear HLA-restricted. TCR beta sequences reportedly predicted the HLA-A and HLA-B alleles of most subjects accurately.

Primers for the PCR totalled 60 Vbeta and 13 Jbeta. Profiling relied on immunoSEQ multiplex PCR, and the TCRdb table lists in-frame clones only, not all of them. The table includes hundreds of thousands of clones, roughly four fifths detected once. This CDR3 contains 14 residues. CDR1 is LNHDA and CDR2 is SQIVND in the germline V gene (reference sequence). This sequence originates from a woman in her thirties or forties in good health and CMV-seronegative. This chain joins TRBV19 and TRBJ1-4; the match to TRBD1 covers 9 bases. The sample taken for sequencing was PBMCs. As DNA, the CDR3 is TGTGCCAGTAGCATAGACAGGGGGGACGAAAAACTGTTTTTT. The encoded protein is CASSIDRGDEKLFF.